The 5 T cell receptor delta chains presented below share a single source sample, sequenced in a study of gamma-delta T cells after stem cell transplantation. TCRdb redid the clone calls on the RT-PCR reads with CATT. The table has some 1,500 delta-chain clones, 20% to 25% seen once. Source material: gamma-delta T cells. The receptors derive from a human donor. It is not recorded whose cells these are; they may come from a transplant donor.

With respect to this clone: This likely stems from a read error, as it lies one base from a far larger clone. The chain employs TRDV2 and TRDJ1; D possibly corresponds to TRDD2 (6 bases). Germline CDR1 reads GEAIGNYY; CDR2 reads EKD. This CDR3 contains 18 residues. Written as DNA, the CDR3 is TGTGCCTGTGGCACCATCCTACCAGCAGATATCAACACCGATAAACTCATCTTT. Translated, it gives CACGTILPADINTDKLIF.

This clone is categorized as large. In the same sample, other DNA sequences code for this CDR3. V and J are TRDV2 and TRDJ1; TRDD3 matches 8 bases. V lost 3 bases, J lost 0 bases, and 2 bases stayed unmatched. The CDR3 has 14 amino acids. Germline V gene sequence: CDR1 GEAIGNYY, CDR2 EKD. The CDR3: CACDLLGDTDKLIF. The CDR3 DNA sequence: TGTGCCTGTGACCTACTGGGGGACACCGATAAACTCATCTTT.

In this sample, this clone is medium-sized. The chain has TRDV2 and TRDJ2, with 8 bases identical to TRDD3. Germline V gene data show CDR1 as GEAIGNYY and CDR2 as EKD. CDR3 length: 15 residues. Trimming removed 0 bases from V and 4 bases from J; junction bases left unmatched: 3. CDR3 sequence: CACDTVGDTTAQLFF. The CDR3 DNA reads TGTGCCTGTGACACCGTTGGGGATACGACAGCACAACTCTTCTTT.

This clone was picked up a small number of times. TCRdb's entry gives the protein of a much larger clone, which mismatches this DNA's translation at residue 8, likely from a read error; the protein reported here is translated from the DNA. The CDR3 nucleotides read TGTGCTCTTGGGGGGGCCTTCCGACCGCCCCTGGGGGGCTGGGGGATAAAAGCTTTGACAGCACAACTCTTCTTT. Translating it yields CALGGAFRPPLGGWGIKALTAQLFF. V and J are TRDV1 and TRDJ2; the match to TRDD3 covers 10 bases. In germline, CDR1 is TSWWSYY, CDR2 QGS. V shed 4 bases, J shed 0 bases, and the junction held 29 bases outside the gene matches. The CDR3 length is 25 residues.

CDR3 loop: CACDTGDTSTDKLIF. CDR3 coding DNA: TGTGCCTGTGACACCGGGGATACGAGCACCGATAAACTCATCTTT. The chain has TRDV2 and TRDJ1; 9 bases match TRDD3. The CDR3 is 15 amino acids. Germline CDR1 GEAIGNYY, CDR2 EKD. V lost 0 bases to trimming and J lost 1 base; unmatched junction nucleotides: 2.